These 5 T cell receptor beta chains originate from one sample sequenced in a study of cytomegalovirus exposure and HLA in healthy donors. The primer mix had 60 Vbeta and 13 Jbeta primers. The table came from immunoSEQ multiplex PCR; TCRdb's copy has only in-frame clones and leaves some out. This sample has approximately 78,000 clones, with around 84% found just once. Sequencing used PBMCs. These receptors came from a woman in her forties or fifties in good health and CMV-seronegative.

The V call is TRBV6-1, the J call TRBJ2-3; 7 nucleotides line up with TRBD2. CDR3 length: 16 residues. J lost 1 base, V lost 4 bases, and 8 bases had no gene match. Germline CDR1 reads MNHNS; CDR2 reads SASEGT. CDR3 in amino acids: CASSVSGWYGTDTQYF. The CDR3 DNA sequence: TGTGCCAGCAGTGTTAGCGGGTGGTATGGCACAGATACGCAGTATTTT.

The chain carries TRBV9 and TRBJ2-3; tentative D call: TRBD2 (5 bases). This CDR3 comprises 17 residues. In germline, CDR1 is SGDLS, CDR2 YYNGEE. Trimming removed 0 bases at V and 6 bases at J, with 20 bases between. The CDR3 is CASSVAPRAAVGDTQYF. Here the CDR3 DNA reads TGTGCCAGCAGCGTAGCCCCGCGGGCCGCTGTGGGGGATACGCAGTATTTT.

J is TRBJ2-7 and V is TRBV7-9, with D perhaps TRBD2 (6 bases). The V gene lost 5 bases and the J gene lost 3 bases, with 17 bases spanning the gap. The CDR3 extends over 15 amino acids. CDR1 is SEHNR, CDR2 FQNEAQ, per germline (reference sequence). CDR3 sequence reads: CASSLEAGTLYEQYV. CDR3 in DNA: TGTGCCAGCAGCCTCGAGGCGGGGACCCTCTACGAGCAGTACGTC.

The chain employs TRBV5-1 and TRBJ2-1; D possibly corresponds to TRBD1 (6 bases). V lost 0 bases and J 8 bases, leaving 15 bases between the germline ends. CDR3 size: 15 residues. Germline loops: CDR1 SGHRS, CDR2 YFSETQ. CDR3 bases: TGCGCCAGCAGCTTGGCACAGGGCGTCTTCGATGAGCAGTTCTTC. The encoded protein is CASSLAQGVFDEQFF.

The chain combines TRBV7-3 with TRBJ1-1, with a tentative D call TRBD1 (5 bases). Per the germline V gene, CDR1 is SGHTA and CDR2 is FQGTGA. The CDR3 spans 13 residues. V shed 5 bases and J shed 4 bases, with 11 bases lying between them. The CDR3 DNA sequence: TGTGCCAGCAGCCCCCAGGGTGGCACTGAAGCTTTCTTT. It yields the protein CASSPQGGTEAFF.